This T cell receptor beta chain was captured by sequencing in a study of T cells in Graves' hyperthyroidism and ophthalmopathy. General study results and limits: Ophthalmopathy was model-predicted a median about 6 months pre-onset.

This clonotype was seen only a few times. Its matching antigen is unknown. Germline CDR1 and CDR2: SGHAT and FQNNGV. Trimming left V 5 bases short and J 1 base short, with 11 bases between. The CDR3 consists of 14 residues. Amplification of TCR beta CDR3 regions used RNA as the template. HTBI primers drove first-round RT-PCR of the TCR CDR3. TCRdb re-derived calls from the multiplex PCR reads in MiXCR, one entry per CDR3 protein. The data show some 800,000 distinct CDR3 sequences, 35% to 40% seen once. Patients counted as stable if ophthalmopathy did not develop within 18 months. Diagnoses were made from clinical symptoms, serum measures (thyroxine and TRAb), thyroid ultrasound and orbital computed tomography.

The sequence derives from a man younger than 30 with Graves' hyperthyroidism. The chain joins TRBV11-2 to TRBJ1-1; the D is unclear. The sample consisted of blood. This chain's CDR3 is CASSRGGRNTEAFF. CDR3 nucleotide sequence: TGTGCCAGCAGCCGAGGAGGGAGGAACACTGAAGCTTTCTTT.